This T cell receptor (beta chain) emerged from a study of identical twins. The CDR3 runs to 16 residues. The V and J ends lost 2 bases and 0 bases respectively, with 16 bases between them. Germline lookup yields CDR1 SQVTM and CDR2 ANQGSEA. MiXCR was run by TCRdb on the 5' RACE reads, yielding one entry per CDR3 protein. Of a few hundred thousand distinct CDR3 sequences in the sample, 20% to 25% were seen once. These data were also filed under a second study, of T cells expressing NK-cell markers. That report adds: In about 6 donors, dominant NKG2C+ clonotypes were roughly 1.0-7.0% of CD8+ T cells.

The sample was CD4+ T cells sorted from blood. The receptor was derived from a woman aged 18-29 years in good health. This rearrangement joins TRBV29-1 to TRBJ2-5; a weak D match, TRBD2 (5 bases). The CDR3 is CSVEMYERINQETQYF. Here the CDR3 DNA reads TGCAGCGTTGAAATGTATGAGCGGATCAACCAAGAGACCCAGTACTTC.